Listed below are T cell receptor beta chains from one sample, sequenced in a study of blood T cell repertoires in COVID-19. Assay: immunoSEQ multiplex PCR; the TCRdb copy retains only in-frame clones and omits some. This sample carries roughly 100,000 clones, roughly four fifths of them seen once, and the ten largest clones take just under 10%. The sequencing sample was made of peripheral blood. These receptors were taken from a man in his forties with active or convalescent COVID-19. CDR3s include the opening cysteine and the closing phenylalanine or tryptophan. A D gene is named only where the DNA matches it firmly.

CDR3 | D | J | V
CASSSASYNSPLHF | NA | TRBJ1-6 | TRBV19
CSASSTSGTDTQYF | NA | TRBJ2-3 | TRBV20-1
CASSTGQAAAYGYTF | TRBD1 | TRBJ1-2 | TRBV11-2
CASSLLQGTEQYF | NA | TRBJ2-7 | TRBV18
CASKLGGEYQPQHF | NA | TRBJ1-5 | TRBV28
CASSLIGAHDTQYF | NA | TRBJ2-3 | TRBV5-5
CASGDPGGRAGEGGYTF | NA | TRBJ1-2 | TRBV12-5
CASSVAYQETQYF | NA | TRBJ2-5 | TRBV9
CASSLGTGQETQYF | TRBD1 | TRBJ2-5 | TRBV7-9
CASSATGVTNEKLFF | TRBD1 | TRBJ1-4 | TRBV9
CASSSAVGQWEKLFF | NA | TRBJ1-4 | TRBV7-2
CAGGTGGLQETQYF | TRBD1 | TRBJ2-5 | TRBV10-3
CASSLSLLAGAPDTQYF | TRBD2 | TRBJ2-3 | TRBV27
CASSVRDRPNEKLFF | TRBD1 | TRBJ1-4 | TRBV9
CASTTDRGNTGELFF | TRBD1 | TRBJ2-2 | TRBV5-1
CASKQPGHNEKLFF | NA | TRBJ1-4 | TRBV6-5
CASSLGTARGAYEQYF | NA | TRBJ2-7 | TRBV19
CSVEGHRNQETQYF | NA | TRBJ2-5 | TRBV29-1
CASSLAGQGSETQYF | TRBD1 | TRBJ2-5 | TRBV7-2
CASSIQTNYGYTF | NA | TRBJ1-2 | TRBV7-8
CASSVTPRYEQYF | NA | TRBJ2-7 | TRBV9